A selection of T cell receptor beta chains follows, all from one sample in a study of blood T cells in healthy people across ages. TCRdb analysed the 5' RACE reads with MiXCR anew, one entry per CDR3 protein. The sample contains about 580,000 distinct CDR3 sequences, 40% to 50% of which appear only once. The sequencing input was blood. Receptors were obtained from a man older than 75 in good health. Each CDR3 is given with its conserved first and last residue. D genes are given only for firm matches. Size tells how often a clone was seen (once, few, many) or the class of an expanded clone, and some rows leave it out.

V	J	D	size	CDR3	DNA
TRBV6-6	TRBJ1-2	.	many	CASTRLSNYGYTF	TGTGCCAGCACTCGCTTATCTAACTATGGCTACACCTTC
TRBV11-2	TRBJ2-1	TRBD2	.	CASSYSSGRQYIEQFF	TGTGCCAGCAGCTACTCTAGCGGGAGGCAGTACATTGAGCAGTTCTTC
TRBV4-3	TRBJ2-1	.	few	CASSQEVLSTSYNEQFF	TGCGCCAGCAGCCAAGAAGTCTTGAGTACAAGCTACAATGAGCAGTTCTTC
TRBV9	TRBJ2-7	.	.	CASSPRPTLTYEQYF	TGTGCCAGCAGCCCCCGTCCTACGTTAACCTACGAGCAGTACTTC
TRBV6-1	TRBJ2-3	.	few	CASSYVGGASDTQYF	TGTGCCAGCAGTTATGTCGGGGGCGCGTCAGATACGCAGTATTTT
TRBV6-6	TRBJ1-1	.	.	CASSYSTATSNTEAFF	TGTGCCAGCAGTTACTCGACTGCCACTTCGAACACTGAAGCTTTCTTT
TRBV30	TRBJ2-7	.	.	CAWSNSDWEQYF	TGTGCCTGGAGTAATTCAGATTGGGAGCAGTACTTC
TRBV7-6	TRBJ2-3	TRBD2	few	CASSLMRGGLDTQYF	TGTGCCAGCAGCTTGATGCGGGGGGGTTTAGATACGCAGTATTTT
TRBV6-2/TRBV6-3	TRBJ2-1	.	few	CASTSDSNNEQFF	TGTGCCAGCACCTCCGACAGCAACAATGAGCAGTTCTTC
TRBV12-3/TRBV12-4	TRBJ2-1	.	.	CASSPGQPNEQFF	TGTGCCAGCAGCCCGGGACAACCCAATGAGCAGTTCTTC